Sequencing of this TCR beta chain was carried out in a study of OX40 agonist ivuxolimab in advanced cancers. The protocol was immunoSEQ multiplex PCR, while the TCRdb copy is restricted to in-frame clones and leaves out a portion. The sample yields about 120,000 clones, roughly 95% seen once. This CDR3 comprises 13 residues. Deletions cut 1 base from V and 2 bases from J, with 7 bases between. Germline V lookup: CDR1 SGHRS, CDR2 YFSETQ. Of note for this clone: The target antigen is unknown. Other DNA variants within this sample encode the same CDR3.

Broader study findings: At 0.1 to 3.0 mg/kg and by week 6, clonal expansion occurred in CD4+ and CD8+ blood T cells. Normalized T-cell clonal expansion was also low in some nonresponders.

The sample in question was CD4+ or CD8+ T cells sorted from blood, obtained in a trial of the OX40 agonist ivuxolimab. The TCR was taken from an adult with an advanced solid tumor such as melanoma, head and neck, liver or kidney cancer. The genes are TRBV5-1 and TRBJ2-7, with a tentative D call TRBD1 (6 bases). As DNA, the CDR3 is TGCGCCAGCAGCTTGACAGGGACCTACGAGCAGTACTTC. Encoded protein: CASSLTGTYEQYF.